This TCR beta chain was recorded in a study of cytomegalovirus exposure and HLA in healthy donors. Broader study findings: The authors enumerated 164 TCR beta chains as linked to cytomegalovirus.

In its sample, this clone was seen once. What it recognizes is unknown. In the PCR, 60 Vbeta and 13 Jbeta primers were used. Produced via immunoSEQ multiplex PCR; TCRdb's table is partial and in-frame only. Found here are fewer than 200,000 clones, about 77% of them singletons; the top ten hold roughly 7.3%. This TCR was sampled from a male donor in good health and CMV-seropositive. The sample consisted of PBMCs.

CDR3 residues: CASSLAWEVGGTNTGELFF. CDR3 DNA sequence: TGTGCCAGCAGCTTAGCGTGGGAAGTCGGGGGAACGAACACCGGGGAGCTGTTTTTT. This rearrangement joins TRBV7-9 to TRBJ2-2, with a tentative D call TRBD2 (6 bases). The ends were cut back, 0 bases at V and 0 bases at J, with 17 bases in the middle. Germline CDR1 and CDR2: SEHNR and FQNEAQ (reference sequence). The CDR3 spans 19 residues.